Listed below are T cell receptor beta chains from one sample, sequenced in a study of T cell repertoires in aging, cancer and after chemotherapy. MiXCR was run by TCRdb on the multiplex PCR reads, yielding one entry per CDR3 protein. The repertoire holds a few thousand distinct CDR3 sequences, with roughly a quarter as singletons. The sequenced sample was blood. The receptors derive from a human donor with a blood cancer. The CDR3 runs from the conserved cysteine through the conserved F or W. Each record gives: V gene, clone size, D gene, J gene, CDR3 DNA, CDR3 protein. D genes are given only for firm matches. Clone size is shown for a subset of rows, as once, few, many or a class of expanded clone.

TRBV4-2	-	TRBD2	TRBJ2-1	TGTGCCAGCAGCCAAGAGGGACTAGCGGGAGGGCGCAATGAGCAGTTCTTC	CASSQEGLAGGRNEQFF
TRBV6-4	few	TRBD1	TRBJ1-1	TGTGCCAGCAGTGACGAGACCGGGACAGGGGCTTTCTTT	CASSDETGTGAFF
TRBV4-2	few	TRBD2	TRBJ2-4	TGTGCCAGCAGCCCACAACCCGGGACTAGCGGGGGGGCTGCCCTTCAGTACTTC	CASSPQPGTSGGAALQYF
TRBV12-3/TRBV12-4	-	TRBD1	TRBJ1-4	TGTGCCAGCAGGCAAGGGACAGGTGAATCAAATGAAAAACTGTTTTTT	CASRQGTGESNEKLFF
TRBV6-5	medium-sized	-	TRBJ1-1	TGTGCCAGCAGTGGGCAGACGAACACTGAAGCTTTCTTT	CASSGQTNTEAFF
TRBV7-6	-	TRBD1	TRBJ1-2	TGTGTCAGAAGCTTAGCCACCCGGACAGGGGTAAACTATGGCTACACCTTC	CVRSLATRTGVNYGYTF
TRBV19	-	TRBD1	TRBJ1-4	TGTGCCAGTAAGGCGGGGACAGGGGGCGAAAAACTGTTTTTT	CASKAGTGGEKLFF
TRBV27	few	-	TRBJ1-1	TGTGCCAGCAGTTTAAACGGAGCGAACACTGAAGCTTTCTTT	CASSLNGANTEAFF
TRBV5-1	few	TRBD2	TRBJ2-3	TGCGCCAGCAGCTTGGTACTAGCGGGAGGGCCCACAGATACGCAGTATTTT	CASSLVLAGGPTDTQYF
TRBV19	medium-sized	TRBD1	TRBJ1-5	TGTGCCATCCGGGACAGCTATAGCAATCAGCCCCAGCATTTT	CAIRDSYSNQPQHF
TRBV6-5	medium-sized	-	TRBJ2-7	TGTGCCAGCACCCAAAGGGGTTCCACCGGCTCCTACGAGCAGTACTTC	CASTQRGSTGSYEQYF
TRBV6-1	medium-sized	-	TRBJ2-3	TGTGCCAGCAGTGAAGGGGGGATAGGCACAGATACGCAGTATTTT	CASSEGGIGTDTQYF
TRBV2	once	TRBD1	TRBJ1-3	TGTGCCAGCAAGGGACAGGGGGCCCCTGGAAACACCATATATTTT	CASKGQGAPGNTIYF
TRBV10-3	few	TRBD1	TRBJ1-1	TGTGCCATCACAACAGGGGACACTGAAGCTTTCTTT	CAITTGDTEAFF
TRBV18	few	-	TRBJ1-5	TGTGCCAGCTCACCACGTGACAGTGGGGCTCAGCCCCAGCATTTT	CASSPRDSGAQPQHF
TRBV20-1	-	-	TRBJ1-4	TGCAGTGCCCTAGGGAGGGCTAATGAAAAACTGTTTTTT	CSALGRANEKLFF
TRBV15	medium-sized	-	TRBJ1-2	TGTGCCACCAGCAGAGAAGGGACACAGGGACATGGCTACACCTTC	CATSREGTQGHGYTF
TRBV10-1	-	TRBD2	TRBJ2-1	TGCGCCAGCAGTGAAACTAGCGGATGGAATGAGCAGTTCTTC	CASSETSGWNEQFF
TRBV28	-	TRBD1	TRBJ1-2	TGTGCCAGCAGTCTCGGGACAGCTGATGGCTACACCTTC	CASSLGTADGYTF
TRBV18	medium-sized	-	TRBJ2-5	TGTGCCAGCTCACCTACCTGGCCGGGAGAGACCCAGTACTTC	CASSPTWPGETQYF
TRBV27	medium-sized	-	TRBJ2-1	TGTGCCAGCAGTAGGGAACCCTACAATGAGCAGTTCTTC	CASSREPYNEQFF
TRBV7-6	medium-sized	TRBD2	TRBJ2-2	TGTGCCAGCAGTTTTAGCGGGGGGCTTCTTACCGGGGAGCTGTTTTTT	CASSFSGGLLTGELFF
TRBV11-2	medium-sized	-	TRBJ2-7	TGTGCCAGCAGCCCGGACATCTACGAGCAGTACTTC	CASSPDIYEQYF
TRBV6-5	medium-sized	-	TRBJ1-6	TGTGCCAGCAGTTACAGGGGAGGAGATAATTCACCCCTCCACTTT	CASSYRGGDNSPLHF
TRBV10-2	-	-	TRBJ2-1	TGCGCCAGCAGTGGCATGAATGAGCAGTTCTTC	CASSGMNEQFF
TRBV27	medium-sized	TRBD2	TRBJ2-3	TGTGCCAGCAGGGCAAAGGGACTAGCGGGGACAGATACGCAGTATTTT	CASRAKGLAGTDTQYF
TRBV20-1	few	TRBD2	TRBJ2-7	TGCAGTGCTTTGGGACTAGCGGTCGGACGGAGCTCCTACGAGCAGTACTTC	CSALGLAVGRSSYEQYF
TRBV6-1	medium-sized	-	TRBJ2-7	TGTGCCAGCACCTCCGTCTACGAGCAGTACTTC	CASTSVYEQYF
TRBV20-1	few	-	TRBJ2-3	TGCAGCCCGCGTTCGGGGGGCACAGATACGCAGTATTTT	CSPRSGGTDTQYF